The entry below gives a single TCR beta chain sequence along with its context. The table came from immunoSEQ multiplex PCR; TCRdb's copy has only in-frame clones and leaves some out. This table holds around 730,000 clones, 80% to 90% found once. The data derive from a study of shared T cell receptors in the human thymus. This CDR3 spans 12 amino acids. In germline, CDR1 is SGHDT, CDR2 YYEEEE. V dropped 4 bases and J dropped 9 bases, with 13 bases sitting between them. A further study also used this sample, focusing on human thymus T cells. This second report adds: Surgeons resected thymus tissue during corrective heart surgery. Thymic TCR repertoires of unrelated people reportedly overlapped highly.

The rearrangement links TRBV5-6 to TRBJ1-1, with D possibly being TRBD1 (5 bases). Specimen: thymocytes. The receptor comes from a girl less than two years old with a congenital heart defect. The DNA of the CDR3 is TGTGCCAGCAGCCTTGGGACTCCCCAAGCTTTCTTT. Its protein product is CASSLGTPQAFF.